This T cell receptor (beta chain) was profiled in a study of blood T cell repertoires in COVID-19. Overall study context: The study drew acute and convalescent COVID-19 samples from the United States, Italy and Spain. The analysed material was cDNA or gDNA that came from T cells, B-cell-depleted T cells, or PBMCs.

Authors' processing steps: The authors estimated nucleated cell counts from reference gene primer amplification. Only in-frame clones appear in the TCRdb table, and some are missing; sequencing was by immunoSEQ multiplex PCR. V, J and clone size reflect that table, while D and trimming were determined from the DNA. The sample holds roughly 260,000 clones, about 93% seen once. Individuals drawn from 20 to 30 US areas were roughly 18 to 100 years old. In this sample, this clone turned up a few times. V was clipped by 0 bases and J by 2 bases, with 13 bases between them. Germline V gene data show CDR1 as SGHDN and CDR2 as FVKESK. The length of the CDR3 is 16 residues.

The rearrangement uses TRBV14 and TRBJ1-1; a weak D match, TRBD1 (6 bases). This TCR was recovered from a woman under 30 who had recovered from COVID-19. The specimen sequenced was PBMCs or T cells enriched from blood (not recorded which). The DNA of the CDR3 is TGTGCCAGCAGCCAAGAGGGGGCACAGAGTAACACTGAAGCTTTCTTT. It translates to CASSQEGAQSNTEAFF.